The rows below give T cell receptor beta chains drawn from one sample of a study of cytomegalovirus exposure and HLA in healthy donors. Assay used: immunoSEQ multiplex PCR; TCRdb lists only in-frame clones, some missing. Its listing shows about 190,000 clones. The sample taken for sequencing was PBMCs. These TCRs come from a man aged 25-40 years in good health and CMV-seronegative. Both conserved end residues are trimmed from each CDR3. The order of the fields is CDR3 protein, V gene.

ASSPGGVRPADQPQH	TRBV5-1
SATGSYEQC	TRBV20-1
ASSWTGTISNEKLF	TRBV6-5
ASSFSPTGGETQY	TRBV27
ASSLLSRGELF	TRBV7-3
ASSYGQGEF	TRBV6-6
ASSLVTGGGYEQY	TRBV5-1
ASSPSVSPRRVQETQY	TRBV5-4
ASSRSGVNQPQH	TRBV5-8
ASSVGREETQY	TRBV10-1
AWSVTGANVLT	TRBV30
ASSQGMTSGTSEDEQY	TRBV7-9
ASSSGGRLSNQPQH	TRBV7-9
AWSDGTGPNYGYT	TRBV30
ASSDLTGVTYGYT	TRBV2
ASSGGQGWQF	TRBV10-1
ASSDSKAGDYNEQF	TRBV6-4
ASSFGGTGQEKLF	TRBV7-2
SVAGQGSYEQY	TRBV29-1
ASSGAGTGYEQY	TRBV25-1
ASSAGTSGTEQY	TRBV6-6
SVRRAGGTEAF	TRBV29-1
ASSRGPGSQY	TRBV11-2
ASSPGTSGRDLNEQF	TRBV27
ASSDDRSSYNSPLH	TRBV5-8
ASSLGQNYEQY	TRBV27
ASTLTSGSSGANVLT	TRBV5-6
AISVLAGDAGELF	TRBV10-3
ASSEFPGTSGTYEQY	TRBV27
AISESTRRSNTEAF	TRBV10-3
ASSPGQGKGDYEQY	TRBV11-3
ASSYFSQDRSQY	TRBV6-6
ASSLDRQGATDTQY	TRBV5-1
ASSPLPGSYEQY	TRBV28
ASSPSGTGNQPQH	TRBV5-6
ASSPLQGAGDEQY	TRBV18
ASSSAGTNEKLF	TRBV28
ASSVDGSGGPSTDTQY	TRBV9
ASSQREVGHGYT	TRBV14
SAGISYEQY	TRBV20-1
AISDRAYSNQPQH	TRBV10-3
AISEGLGSTDTQY	TRBV10-3
ASSTLPGPYEQY	TRBV5-1
ASSANVGYT	TRBV11-2
ASSPRGQGNYGYT	TRBV6-6
AWATSGVSGANVLT	TRBV30
AISGLAGGSNTGELF	TRBV10-3
ASRLSGLAGEYNEQF	TRBV12-2
SVLRTSLETQY	TRBV29-1
ASSPVLETQY	TRBV7-7
ASGAATGAVGKLF	TRBV6-1
ASSWGGFGTASNQPQH	TRBV28
ASSLVASGIQETQY	TRBV7-9
ASRPEIGYGYT	TRBV6-5
AWSDTGLLGT	TRBV30